This TCR beta chain was captured by sequencing in a study of metastatic and nonmetastatic thyroid tumors. Overall study context: Thyroid patients, malignant and benign, had repertoires compared across blood and tumor or nodule tissue.

As to this clone: Its matching antigen is unknown. This likely comes from a read error, as the CDR3 has no conserved phenylalanine or tryptophan at its end.

No treatment of any kind had been given to any patient before thyroid surgery. Via MiXCR, TCRdb re-called the PCR reads. The table shows approximately 40,000 clones, with 20% occurring only once. The study's findings and limits: Malignant tumors reportedly showed significantly higher TCR beta diversity than benign nodules in both blood and tumor.

The material sequenced was blood. This sequence was found in a female donor with papillary thyroid cancer or a benign thyroid nodule (not recorded which). Some clones in this sample may be carry-over from other donors' samples.

CDR3 sequence: CSVVDRYYEQYL. The CDR3 region has the DNA TGCAGCGTTGTGGACAGATACTACGAGCAGTACTTA. The rearrangement links TRBV29-1 to TRBJ2-7; D is possibly TRBD1 (6 bases). Trimming removed 4 bases at V and 3 bases at J, with 10 bases between. Germline V gene sequence: CDR1 SQVTM, CDR2 ANQGSEA. The CDR3 runs to 12 residues.